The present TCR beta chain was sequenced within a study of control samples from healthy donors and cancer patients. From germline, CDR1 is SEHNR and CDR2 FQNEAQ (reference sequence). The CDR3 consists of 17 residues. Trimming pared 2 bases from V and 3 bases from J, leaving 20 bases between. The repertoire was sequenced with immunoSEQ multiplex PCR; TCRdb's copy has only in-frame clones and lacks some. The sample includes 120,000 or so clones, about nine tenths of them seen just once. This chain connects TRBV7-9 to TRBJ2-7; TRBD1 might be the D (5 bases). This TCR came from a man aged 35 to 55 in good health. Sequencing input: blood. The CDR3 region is CASSLFLAFDGHYEQYF. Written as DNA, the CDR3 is TGTGCCAGCAGCTTATTCTTGGCTTTCGACGGACACTACGAGCAGTACTTC.